The present TCR beta chain was sequenced within a study of T cell responses to AZD1222 COVID-19 vaccine. Whole-study findings and limits: Regions 160-218 and 743-854 held dominance among vaccine-associated CD4 TCRs, which spanned spike.

This table comes from immunoSEQ multiplex PCR, and its TCRdb copy is limited to in-frame clones, with some not included. The top ten clones hold over 12% of a sample with over 85,000 clones, about 81% of them seen once. This clone was counted a single time. Its specificity is not known. Germline V gene sequence: CDR1 SGHRS, CDR2 YFSETQ. Trimming took 0 bases from V and 8 from J; bases not matched to a gene: 18. The CDR3 has 18 amino acids. The V call is TRBV5-1, the J call TRBJ1-2; the match to TRBD1 covers 8 bases. Here the sequenced sample was peripheral blood, taken 28 days after the second AZD1222 dose. The receptor was derived from an adult who received the AZD1222 COVID-19 vaccine. The CDR3 sequence is CASSLGETGATGGEGYTF. The CDR3 nucleotides are TGCGCCAGCAGCTTGGGCGAGACAGGGGCAACCGGAGGAGAGGGCTACACCTTC.